The TCR beta chain described here comes from a study of T cells after yellow fever vaccination. TCRdb fed the 5' RACE reads into MiXCR, producing one record per CDR3 protein. The sample records more than 300,000 distinct CDR3 sequences, about 6.9% being singletons. This clonotype was seen repeatedly, ten times or more. CDR1 MNHEY and CDR2 SVGEGT come from the germline V gene. This CDR3 contains 13 residues. Trimming stripped 5 bases from V and 2 bases from J, with 10 bases between. The V call is TRBV6-2 or TRBV6-3, the J call TRBJ2-7, with TRBD1 as a possible D gene (6 bases). The sample in question was PBMCs, obtained 35 to 50 days after the first yellow fever vaccination. The receptor was derived from a man between 18 and 35 years old who received the YFV17D yellow fever vaccine. The chain's CDR3 is CASSTGTTYEQYV. Written as DNA, the CDR3 is TGTGCCAGCAGTACCGGGACAACCTACGAGCAGTACGTC.